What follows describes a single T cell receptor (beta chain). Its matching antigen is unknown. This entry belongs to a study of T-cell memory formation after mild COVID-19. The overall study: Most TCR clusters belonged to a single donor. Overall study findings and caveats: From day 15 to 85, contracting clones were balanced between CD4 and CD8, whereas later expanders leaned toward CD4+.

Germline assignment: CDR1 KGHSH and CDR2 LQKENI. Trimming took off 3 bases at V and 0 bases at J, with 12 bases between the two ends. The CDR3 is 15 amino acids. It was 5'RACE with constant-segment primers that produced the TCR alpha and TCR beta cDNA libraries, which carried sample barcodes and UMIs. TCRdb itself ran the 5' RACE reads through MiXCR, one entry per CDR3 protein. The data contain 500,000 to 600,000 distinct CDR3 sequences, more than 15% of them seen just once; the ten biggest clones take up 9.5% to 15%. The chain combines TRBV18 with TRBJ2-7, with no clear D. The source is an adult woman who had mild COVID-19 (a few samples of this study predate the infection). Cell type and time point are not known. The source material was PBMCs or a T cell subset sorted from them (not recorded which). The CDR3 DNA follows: TGTGCCAGCTCACCTTCTTGGACCGTCTCCTACGAGCAGTACTTC. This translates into CASSPSWTVSYEQYF.